This TCR beta chain derives from a study of blood T cell repertoires in COVID-19. Sequenced by immunoSEQ multiplex PCR; TCRdb stores in-frame clones only, minus some. Counted here are 170,000 or so clones, about 80% occurring once; the ten biggest clones make up more than 1.5%. V lost 6 bases and J lost 4, with 9 bases in between. CDR1 and CDR2 (germline): MDHEN, SYDVKM. This CDR3 spans 12 amino acids. The chain carries TRBV28 and TRBJ1-1, with a possible D match to TRBD1 (5 bases). The sample consisted of peripheral blood. The TCR was taken from a human donor in a cohort sampled during active COVID-19. CDR3 DNA sequence: TGTGCCAGCAGCACCGGGGGCACTGAAGCTTTCTTT. Translation: CASSTGGTEAFF.